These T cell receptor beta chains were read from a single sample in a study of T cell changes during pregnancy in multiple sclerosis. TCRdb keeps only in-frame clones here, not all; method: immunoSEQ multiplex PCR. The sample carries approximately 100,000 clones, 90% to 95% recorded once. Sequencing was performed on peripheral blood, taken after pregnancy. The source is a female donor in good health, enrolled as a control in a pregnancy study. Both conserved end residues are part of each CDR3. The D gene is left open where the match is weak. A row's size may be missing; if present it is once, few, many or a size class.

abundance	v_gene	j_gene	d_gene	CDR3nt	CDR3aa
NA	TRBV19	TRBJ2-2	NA	TGTGCCAGTAGTAAACGACAGGCCGGGGAGCTGTTTTTT	CASSKRQAGELFF
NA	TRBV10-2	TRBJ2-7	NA	TGCGCCAGCCGCCGGGAACTACTGGCCTACGAGCAGTACTTC	CASRRELLAYEQYF
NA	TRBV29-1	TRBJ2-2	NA	TGCAGCGTCACCCCACTGGAGGGCGGGGAGCTGTTTTTT	CSVTPLEGGELFF
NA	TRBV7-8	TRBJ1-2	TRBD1	TGTGCCAGCAGCTGGGGACAGGGCGGCTACACCTTC	CASSWGQGGYTF
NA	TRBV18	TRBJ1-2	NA	TGTGCCAGCTCCTTAGAAAGCTCTCTTAACTATGGCTACACCTTC	CASSLESSLNYGYTF
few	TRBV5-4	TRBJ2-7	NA	TGTGCCAGCAGCTTGGAGGGGGGGCAGCAGTACTTC	CASSLEGGQQYF
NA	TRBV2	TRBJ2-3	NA	TGTGCCAGCAGTGTCGGGACATCTTCAGATACGCAGTATTTT	CASSVGTSSDTQYF
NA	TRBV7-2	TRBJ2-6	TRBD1	TGTGCCAGCAGACGGGGACAGTCTGGGGCCAACGTCCTGACTTTC	CASRRGQSGANVLTF
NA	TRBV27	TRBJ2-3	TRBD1	TGTGCCAGCAGTTTTTTCGGGACAGGAACCCACCCACACACAGATACGCAGTATTTT	CASSFFGTGTHPHTDTQYF
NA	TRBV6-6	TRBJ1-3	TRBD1	TGTGCCAGCAGTAGTACGACAGGGGGCAGTGGAAACACCATATATTTT	CASSSTTGGSGNTIYF
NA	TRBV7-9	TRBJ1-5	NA	TGTGCCAGCAGCTTTGGGGCCTTTGCAGATCAGCCCCAGCATTTT	CASSFGAFADQPQHF
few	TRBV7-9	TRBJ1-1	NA	TGTGCCAGCAGTACCGAGGGCACTGAAGCTTTCTTT	CASSTEGTEAFF
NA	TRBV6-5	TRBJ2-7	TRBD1	TGTGCCAGCACAGACAGGGCGTTCGAGCAGTACTTC	CASTDRAFEQYF
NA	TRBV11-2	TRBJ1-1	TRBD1	TGTGCCAGCAGCTCCGGGGACAGGGGGCTCACTGAAGCTTTCTTT	CASSSGDRGLTEAFF
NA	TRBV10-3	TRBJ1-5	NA	TGTGCCATGGGGGGGGTGGGCCTTATTAGAATACACTATAGCAATCAGCCCCAGCATTTT	CAMGGVGLIRIHYSNQPQHF
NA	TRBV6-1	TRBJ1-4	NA	TGTGCCAGCAGAGACTACAGTGCAACTAATGAAAAACTGTTTTTT	CASRDYSATNEKLFF
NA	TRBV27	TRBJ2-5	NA	TGTGCCAGCAGTTCCGGGTCAGAGACCCAGTACTTC	CASSSGSETQYF
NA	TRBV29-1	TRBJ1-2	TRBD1	TGCAGCGTACCGACAGGGCTCGTAGGGGGCTACACCTTC	CSVPTGLVGGYTF
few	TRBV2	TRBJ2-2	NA	TGTGCCAGCAGTGAAATCCAGAACACCGGGGAGCTGTTTTTT	CASSEIQNTGELFF
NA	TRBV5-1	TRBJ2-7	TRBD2	TGCGCCAGCAGCCCCGGACTAGCAGTTGAGCAGTACTTC	CASSPGLAVEQYF
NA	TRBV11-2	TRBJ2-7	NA	TGTGCCAGCAGCCTACAGGGCTACGAGCAGTACTTC	CASSLQGYEQYF
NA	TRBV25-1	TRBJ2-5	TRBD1	TGTGCCAGCAGCAGGACAGGCCTCGCCCAAGAGACCCAGTACTTC	CASSRTGLAQETQYF
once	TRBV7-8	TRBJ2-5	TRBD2	TGTGCCAGCACAATCCAGGCGGGAGGGCCGAGAGAGACCCAGTACTTC	CASTIQAGGPRETQYF
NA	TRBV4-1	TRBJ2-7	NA	TGCGCCAGCAGCCAAGGACCGGGACTCAAGAGCTCCTACGAGCAGTACTTC	CASSQGPGLKSSYEQYF
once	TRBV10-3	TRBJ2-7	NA	TGTGCCATCAGTGAGTCGCCGGGGTCCTACGAGCAGTACTTC	CAISESPGSYEQYF
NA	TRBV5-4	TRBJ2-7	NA	TGTGCCAGCAGCTTCAGGGGCCCTCCCTACGAGCAGTACTTC	CASSFRGPPYEQYF
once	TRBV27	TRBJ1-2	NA	TGTGCCAGCAGTCGGACGGACTTGGGCTATGGCTACACCTTC	CASSRTDLGYGYTF
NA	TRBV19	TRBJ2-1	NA	TGTGCCAGTAGCCGATACTATTCCCCAGGGGATAATGAGCAGTTCTTC	CASSRYYSPGDNEQFF
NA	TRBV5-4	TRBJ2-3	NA	TGTGCCAGCAGCCGAAAGGACACCTTCGTGACAGATACGCAGTATTTT	CASSRKDTFVTDTQYF
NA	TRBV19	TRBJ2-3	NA	TGTGCCAGTAGTATAAGCCCGGGGTGGGATCGAGATACGCAGTATTTT	CASSISPGWDRDTQYF
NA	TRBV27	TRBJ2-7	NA	TGTGCCAGCAGTTTAGGTGGTAGCGAGCAGTACTTC	CASSLGGSEQYF
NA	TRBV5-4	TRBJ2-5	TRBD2	TGTGCCAGCAGCTCTACTAGCGGGAGTCAAGAGACCCAGTACTTC	CASSSTSGSQETQYF
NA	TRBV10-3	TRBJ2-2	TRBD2	TGTGCCATCAGGGGACTAGCGGGAGACACCGGGGAGCTGTTTTTT	CAIRGLAGDTGELFF
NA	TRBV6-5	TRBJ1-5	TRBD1	TGTGCCACCGGACAGGGGAATCAGCCCCAGCATTTT	CATGQGNQPQHF
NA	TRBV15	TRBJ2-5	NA	TGTGCCACCAGCAGAGATGGGACAAAAGAGACCCAGTACTTC	CATSRDGTKETQYF
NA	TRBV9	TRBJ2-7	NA	TGTGCCAGCAGCCCACGTAGGAGGGTCTACGAGCAGTACTTC	CASSPRRRVYEQYF
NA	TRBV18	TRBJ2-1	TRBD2	TGTGCCAGCTCACCACGGACTAGCGGGAGGGCCGGGAATGAGCAGTTCTTC	CASSPRTSGRAGNEQFF
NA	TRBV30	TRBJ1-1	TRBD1	TGTGCCTGGAGTGGAACAGGGGGGGCTGAAGCTTTCTTT	CAWSGTGGAEAFF
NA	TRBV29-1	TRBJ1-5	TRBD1	TGCGGACGAACGACAGGGAATCAGCCCCAGCATTTT	CGRTTGNQPQHF
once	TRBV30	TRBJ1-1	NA	TGTGCCTGGAGTGTTGGGGGGAGGGGTCGAAACACTGAAGCTTTCTTT	CAWSVGGRGRNTEAFF
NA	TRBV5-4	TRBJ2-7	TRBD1	TGTGCCAGCAGCTTACCGGGACAGATTACCTACGAGCAGTACTTC	CASSLPGQITYEQYF
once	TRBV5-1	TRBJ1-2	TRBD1	TGCGCCAGCAGCCCAGGCCAGGGGGGAAGCTACACCTTC	CASSPGQGGSYTF